This T cell receptor (beta chain) originates from a study of cytomegalovirus exposure and HLA in healthy donors. Per germline, CDR1 SGHRS and CDR2 YFSETQ. This CDR3 comprises 15 residues. V was shortened by 0 bases and J by 1 base, with 5 bases between the two germline ends. This clone has just a few counts. Both 60 Vbeta primers and 13 Jbeta primers went into the PCR. Some clones are missing from TCRdb's copy, which holds only in-frame ones; the method was immunoSEQ multiplex PCR. The sample lists 110,000 to 150,000 clones, 75% to 80% occurring once. The V call is TRBV5-1, the J call TRBJ1-6; D is uncertain. Material for sequencing was PBMCs. This TCR was sampled from a woman aged 25 to 39 in good health and CMV-seronegative. CDR3 amino acids: CASSLVGSYNSPLHF. The CDR3 bases are TGCGCCAGCAGCTTGGTCGGTTCCTATAATTCACCCCTCCACTTT.